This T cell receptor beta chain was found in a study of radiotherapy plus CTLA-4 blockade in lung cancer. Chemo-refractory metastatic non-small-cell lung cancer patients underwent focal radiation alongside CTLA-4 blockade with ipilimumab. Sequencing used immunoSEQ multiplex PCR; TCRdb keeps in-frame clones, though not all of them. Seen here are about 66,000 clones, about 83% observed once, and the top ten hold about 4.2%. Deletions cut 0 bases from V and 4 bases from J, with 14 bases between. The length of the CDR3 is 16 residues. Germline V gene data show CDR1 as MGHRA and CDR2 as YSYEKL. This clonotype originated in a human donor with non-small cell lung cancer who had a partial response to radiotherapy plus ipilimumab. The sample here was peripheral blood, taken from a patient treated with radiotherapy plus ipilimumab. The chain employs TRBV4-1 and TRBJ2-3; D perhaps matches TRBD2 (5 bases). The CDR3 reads CASSQDRTTGADTQYF. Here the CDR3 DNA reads TGCGCCAGCAGCCAAGATCGAACGACCGGGGCAGATACGCAGTATTTT.